A selection of T cell receptor beta chains follows, all from one sample in a study of CD8 T cells in Susac syndrome. Each CDR3 protein is one row after TCRdb ran MiXCR on the immunoSEQ multiplex PCR reads. The sample contains about 300,000 distinct CDR3 sequences, around nine tenths of which appear only once. Sequencing was done on a sample of CD8+ T cells from PBMCs. These receptors were obtained from a human donor with multiple sclerosis. CDR3s include the opening cysteine and the closing phenylalanine or tryptophan. Fields, in order: D gene, J gene, V gene, clone size, CDR3 protein, CDR3 DNA. The D gene is left open where the match is weak. Size tells how often a clone was seen (once, few, many) or the class of an expanded clone, and some rows leave it out.

TRBD2 | TRBJ2-3 | TRBV9 | . | CASSEPLLGGGGDTQYF | TGTGCCAGCAGCGAACCCCTTCTGGGCGGGGGAGGGGATACGCAGTATTTT
. | TRBJ1-1 | TRBV12-3/TRBV12-4 | . | CASNPSPDTEAFF | TGTGCCAGCAATCCAAGTCCAGACACTGAAGCTTTCTTT
. | TRBJ2-7 | TRBV27 | . | CASSLGVGVEQYF | TGTGCCAGCAGTCTAGGGGTCGGGGTCGAGCAGTACTTC
. | TRBJ1-1 | TRBV6-5 | . | CASAGGLNTEAFF | TGTGCCAGCGCGGGGGGGCTGAACACTGAAGCTTTCTTT
TRBD2 | TRBJ2-1 | TRBV6-4 | . | CASSEGLAGSEQFF | TGTGCCAGCAGTGAGGGACTAGCGGGATCTGAGCAGTTCTTC
. | TRBJ2-7 | TRBV3-1 | . | CASSLLGGIGGYEQYF | TGTGCCAGCAGTCTTCTTGGCGGGATAGGCGGGTACGAGCAGTACTTC
. | TRBJ1-1 | TRBV4-1 | . | CASSPGGSSTEAFF | TGCGCCAGCAGCCCCGGAGGGTCTAGCACTGAAGCTTTCTTT
. | TRBJ2-7 | TRBV7-9 | . | CASRRGDSSYEQYF | TGTGCCAGCAGGCGTGGGGACTCTTCCTACGAGCAGTACTTC
. | TRBJ1-1 | TRBV20-1 | . | CSARTRRTMNTEAFF | TGCAGTGCTAGAACCCGACGCACAATGAACACTGAAGCTTTCTTT
TRBD2 | TRBJ2-3 | TRBV7-9 | . | CGSGTSGSEDTQYF | TGTGGGTCGGGGACTAGCGGGAGTGAAGATACGCAGTATTTT
TRBD1 | TRBJ2-5 | TRBV27 | . | CASSIYRGTTTQYF | TGTGCCAGCAGTATATACAGGGGGACGACGACCCAGTACTTC
. | TRBJ2-1 | TRBV27 | . | CASSFFPGVVSNEQFF | TGTGCCAGCAGTTTTTTTCCGGGAGTAGTTTCCAATGAGCAGTTCTTC
TRBD2 | TRBJ2-7 | TRBV6-5 | . | CASSPGLAGLEQYF | TGTGCCAGCAGCCCGGGACTAGCGGGACTCGAGCAGTACTTC
. | TRBJ1-6 | TRBV20-1 | . | CSASGGKGNSPLHF | TGCAGTGCTAGTGGGGGAAAGGGTAATTCACCCCTCCACTTT
. | TRBJ1-5 | TRBV19 | . | CASSFGTVYQPQHF | TGTGCCAGTTCTTTCGGGACGGTGTATCAGCCCCAGCATTTT
. | TRBJ1-5 | TRBV30 | . | CAWSDLGNQPQHF | TGTGCCTGGAGTGATCTAGGGAATCAGCCCCAGCATTTT
TRBD2 | TRBJ2-7 | TRBV9 | . | CASSASPLAGSYYEQYF | TGTGCCAGCAGCGCCTCCCCTCTAGCGGGAAGCTATTACGAGCAGTACTTC
. | TRBJ2-7 | TRBV28 | few | CASSFRPYEQYF | TGTGCCAGCAGTTTCAGGCCCTACGAGCAGTACTTC
. | TRBJ1-1 | TRBV4-3 | . | CASSPGNGVLGTEAFF | TGCGCCAGCAGCCCAGGGAATGGGGTTTTGGGCACTGAAGCTTTCTTT
TRBD2 | TRBJ2-1 | TRBV9 | . | CASNTPGLGVFEQFF | TGTGCCAGCAATACCCCGGGACTAGGGGTTTTTGAGCAGTTCTTC